The present T cell receptor (beta chain) was sequenced within a study of T cells after yellow fever vaccination. Study-level points and caveats: There was a possibility that FACS-sorted repertoires contained abundant clonotypes contaminating from the bulk population. In post-booster samples, most primary-vaccination clones reappeared (around 95% CD4, nearly 90% CD8). Although most clonotypes did not, a small share appeared in both CD4 and CD8 compartments.

This clonotype was counted a few times. The target antigen is unknown. As TCR cDNA was made by 5'RACE template switching, a universal primer site and UMIs were added. In TCRdb, the 5' RACE reads were re-called with MiXCR into one record per CDR3 protein. The data show 450,000 to 550,000 distinct CDR3 sequences, with 21% seen just once and roughly a sixth held by the top ten. Germline assignment: CDR1 MNHNS and CDR2 SASEGT. After removal of 7 bases from V and 7 bases from J, the junction contained 7 bases not matched to a gene. The CDR3 has 14 amino acids. The sequences come from PBMCs, collected 20 to 25 days after the first yellow fever vaccination. The chain recombines TRBV6-1 with TRBJ2-1; 10 bases align to TRBD1. The TCR was taken from a man younger than 35 who received the YFV17D yellow fever vaccine. The CDR3 DNA follows: TGTGCCAGCACGGCGGGACAGGGGTGGAATGAGCAGTTCTTC. Its protein is CASTAGQGWNEQFF.